The text below deals with one TCR beta chain. The data are from a study of blood T cell repertoires in COVID-19. About the research overall: T cells, B-cell-depleted T cells, or PBMCs provided the cDNA or gDNA that served as material.

CDR3 length: 13 residues. With V trimmed by 7 bases and J by 5 bases, 8 bases remained unmatched. From germline, CDR1 is SGHNT and CDR2 YYREEE (reference sequence). Only in-frame clones appear in the TCRdb table, and some are missing; sequencing was by immunoSEQ multiplex PCR. The table records 190,000 or so clones, about 85% of them present only once. The sample was peripheral blood. The clonotype originates from a woman older than 75 with acute or convalescent COVID-19. This sequence joins TRBV5-4 and TRBJ2-5; the match to TRBD1 covers 7 bases. Written as DNA, the CDR3 is TGTGCCAGCCCTACAGGGGTCGGGGAGACCCAGTACTTC. It is translated as CASPTGVGETQYF.